These 5 T cell receptor beta chains originate from one sample sequenced in a study of sequential checkpoint blockade in melanoma. The table came from immunoSEQ multiplex PCR; TCRdb's copy has only in-frame clones and leaves some out. This sample has about 40,000 clones; around 86% occur once, and the top ten carry less than 15%. This sample's treatment: randomized to nivolumab then ipilimumab (arm A) or the reverse (arm B). The starting material was CD8+ T cells sorted from blood (inferred from file names), obtained from a patient given nivolumab and ipilimumab in sequence. The receptor set was obtained from a human donor with melanoma.

The rearrangement uses TRBV5-5 and TRBJ2-7, with 11 bases fitting TRBD1. The CDR3 runs to 15 residues. The trim removed 4 bases at V and 1 base at J, leaving 4 bases unmatched. CDR1 is SGHKS and CDR2 is YYEKEE in the germline V gene (reference sequence). The CDR3 DNA sequence: TGTGCCAGCAGCGACGGGACAGGGGGTTCCTACGAGCAGTACGTC. This encodes CASSDGTGGSYEQYV.

The rearrangement uses TRBV7-3 and TRBJ2-3; D perhaps matches TRBD2 (6 bases). Looked up from germline, CDR1 is SGHTA and CDR2 is FQGTGA. The CDR3 runs to 17 residues. V was trimmed by 5 bases and J by 5 bases, leaving 23 bases between them. In nucleotides, the CDR3 is TGTGCCAGCAGCCCAAGAGTCGGGACTCAAGAGGGAGATACGCAGTATTTT. Translated: CASSPRVGTQEGDTQYF.

V gene TRBV11-2 combines with J gene TRBJ1-2; no clear D. The CDR3 is 14 residues long. V lost 5 bases and J 5 bases, leaving 15 bases between the germline ends. Germline V gene data show CDR1 as SGHAT and CDR2 as FQNNGV. CDR3 region: CASSPSAARYGYTF. CDR3 nucleotides: TGTGCCAGCAGCCCTAGTGCCGCTAGGTATGGCTACACCTTC.

The chain employs TRBV7-8 and TRBJ2-2, with 7 bases aligning to TRBD1. J was trimmed by 4 bases and V by 5 bases; bases with no gene match: 7. CDR1 is SGHVS, CDR2 FQNEAQ, per germline. The CDR3 contains 15 residues. This chain's CDR3 is CASSEDRSGTGELFF. In DNA form, the CDR3 reads TGTGCCAGCAGCGAGGACAGGTCGGGCACCGGGGAGCTGTTTTTT.

The gene calls are TRBV2 and TRBJ1-4; 8 bases map to TRBD1. V gave up 6 bases and J gave up 5 bases; unmatched junction bases: 5. Germline assignment: CDR1 SNHLY and CDR2 FYNNEI. There are 14 residues in the CDR3. The CDR3 DNA reads TGTGCCAGCAGGCCAGGGGGCGCAAATGAAAAACTGTTTTTT. Translation gives CASRPGGANEKLFF.